One and the same sample provided the 10 T cell receptor beta chains below, sequenced in a study of OX40 agonist ivuxolimab in advanced cancers. Produced via immunoSEQ multiplex PCR; TCRdb's table is partial and in-frame only. The sample contains some 74,000 clones, about 91% of which appear only once. The sample consisted of CD4+ or CD8+ T cells sorted from blood, taken in a trial of the OX40 agonist ivuxolimab. These receptor sequences come from an adult with an advanced solid tumor such as melanoma, head and neck, liver or kidney cancer.

This chain joins TRBV6-5 and TRBJ2-1; maybe TRBD2 (5 bases). The CDR3 covers 12 residues. From germline, CDR1 is MNHEY and CDR2 SVGAGI. V was shortened by 10 bases and J by 4 bases, with 11 bases between the two germline ends. In DNA form, the CDR3 reads TGTGCCACCACGGAGCGGTACAATGAGCAGTTCTTC. This sequence encodes CATTERYNEQFF.

V usage is TRBV5-1 and J usage is TRBJ1-1, with D possibly matching TRBD1 (6 bases). CDR3 size: 14 residues. Trimming removed 4 bases from V and 2 bases from J, with 12 bases in between. Germline-derived CDR1 and CDR2 are SGHRS and YFSETQ. In DNA form, the CDR3 reads TGCGCCAGCAGCCTGGGGGCAGAAAACACTGAAGCTTTCTTT. Its translation is CASSLGAENTEAFF.

The V and J genes are TRBV9 and TRBJ2-2; 8 bases map to TRBD1. The CDR3 totals 16 residues. Germline V gives CDR1 SGDLS, CDR2 YYNGEE. After removal of 3 bases from V and 5 bases from J, the junction contained 9 bases not matched to a gene. CDR3 bases: TGTGCCAGCAGCGAATTGACAGGGGCCAGGACCGGGGAGCTGTTTTTT. Its translation: CASSELTGARTGELFF. The full variable domain, completed using reference TRBV9 and TRBJ2-2, is DSGVTQTPKHLITATGQRVTLRCSPRSGDLSVYWYQQSLDQGLQFLIQYYNGEERAKGNILERFSAQQFPDLHSELNLSSLELGDSALYFCASSELTGARTGELFFGEGSRLTVL.

The CDR3 DNA reads as TGTGCCAGCAGTGAGGGAAAAAGCTATGGCTACACCTTC. Translated: CASSEGKSYGYTF. The chain combines TRBV2 with TRBJ1-2; D call uncertain. In germline, CDR1 is SNHLY, CDR2 FYNNEI. The CDR3 extends over 13 amino acids. The V end was cut by 3 bases, the J end by 4 bases, with 9 bases between.

The chain combines TRBV6-5 with TRBJ1-3; D gene unclear. Germline lookup yields CDR1 MNHEY and CDR2 SVGAGI. This CDR3 is built from 16 residues. V lost 0 bases to trimming and J lost 0 bases, with 9 bases between them. The CDR3 spells CASSYSKQISGNTIYF. The CDR3, as DNA: TGTGCCAGCAGTTACTCGAAGCAGATCTCTGGAAACACCATATATTTT.

This clone has a handful of counts. V usage is TRBV5-8 and J usage is TRBJ2-2, with 8 bases lining up with TRBD2. This CDR3 contains 19 residues. In germline, CDR1 is SGHTS, CDR2 YDEGEE. J lost 4 bases, V lost 4 bases, and 18 bases had no gene match. CDR3 sequence (DNA): TGTGCCAGCAGCATGCGGGTCGGGGTCGGGAGGGCCGCCACCGGGGAGCTGTTTTTT. It translates to CASSMRVGVGRAATGELFF.

The J gene is TRBJ2-1, the V gene TRBV4-1, with D maybe TRBD2 (6 bases). Trimming took 3 bases from V and 2 from J, leaving 20 bases between them. CDR1 is MGHRA, CDR2 YSYEKL, per germline. CDR3 length: 18 residues. This chain's CDR3 is CASSHMEGTLSTYNEQFF. The CDR3 bases are TGCGCCAGCAGCCACATGGAGGGGACTCTCAGCACCTACAATGAGCAGTTCTTC.

This clone was recorded only once. This chain uses TRBV7-9 with TRBJ2-1; tentative D call: TRBD1 (9 bases). Trimming left V 5 bases short and J 4 bases short, with 21 bases between. This CDR3 spans 17 amino acids. CDR1 SEHNR and CDR2 FQNEAQ come from the germline V gene (reference sequence). Here the CDR3 reads CASSPGQGLAGYNEQFF. The CDR3 nucleotides read TGTGCCAGCAGCCCGGGACAGGGCCTAGCGGGTTACAATGAGCAGTTCTTC.

This chain connects TRBV18 to TRBJ2-1; D gene ambiguous. The CDR3 runs to 14 residues. CDR1 is KGHSH and CDR2 is LQKENI in the germline V gene. The V end was cut by 3 bases, the J end by 4 bases, with 10 bases between. The CDR3 bases are TGTGCCAGCTCACCTGTGGGCGATTACAATGAGCAGTTCTTC. Amino acid sequence: CASSPVGDYNEQFF.

V is TRBV18 and J is TRBJ2-5, with 7 bases matching TRBD1. Trimming at V came to 4 bases and at J to 4 bases, leaving 0 bases not matched to a gene. The CDR3 totals 12 residues. The germline gives CDR1 KGHSH, CDR2 LQKENI. The CDR3 here is CASSRQGETQYF. The CDR3 bases are TGTGCCAGCTCACGACAGGGAGAGACCCAGTACTTC.